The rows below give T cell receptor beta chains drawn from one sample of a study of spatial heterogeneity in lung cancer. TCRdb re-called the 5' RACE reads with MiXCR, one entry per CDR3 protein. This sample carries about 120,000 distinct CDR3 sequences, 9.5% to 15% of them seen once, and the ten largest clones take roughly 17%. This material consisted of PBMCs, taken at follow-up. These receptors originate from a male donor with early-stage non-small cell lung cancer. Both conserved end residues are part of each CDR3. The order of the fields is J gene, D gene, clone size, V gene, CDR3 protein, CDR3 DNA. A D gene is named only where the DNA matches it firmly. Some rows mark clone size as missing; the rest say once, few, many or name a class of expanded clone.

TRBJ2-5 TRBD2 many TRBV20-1 CSARRASGATQYF TGCAGTGCTAGGAGGGCTAGCGGGGCGACCCAGTACTTC
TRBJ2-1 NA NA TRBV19 CASKPRVPSSYNEQFF TGTGCCTCTAAACCTCGGGTCCCGAGCTCCTACAATGAGCAGTTCTTC
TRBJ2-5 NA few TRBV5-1 CASSGERDAQYF TGCGCCAGCAGCGGCGAGAGGGACGCCCAGTACTTC
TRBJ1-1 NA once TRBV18 CASSRDQGNTEAFF TGTGCCAGCTCACGGGATCAAGGGAACACTGAAGCTTTCTTT
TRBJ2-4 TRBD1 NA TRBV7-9 CASSPGQEPNIQYF TGTGCCAGCAGCCCGGGACAGGAACCAAACATTCAGTACTTC
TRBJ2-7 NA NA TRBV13 CASTYRRSYEQYF TGTGCCAGCACGTACAGGCGCTCCTACGAGCAGTACTTC
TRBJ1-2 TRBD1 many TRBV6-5 CASSRGQTNYGYTF TGTGCCAGCAGTCGGGGACAGACTAACTATGGCTACACCTTC
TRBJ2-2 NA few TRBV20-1 CSARGHLSDTGELFF TGCAGTGCTAGAGGTCATTTGTCAGACACCGGGGAGCTGTTTTTT
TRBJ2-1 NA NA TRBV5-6 CASSLMAGDRMQFF TGTGCCAGCAGCTTGATGGCAGGGGATAGAATGCAGTTCTTC
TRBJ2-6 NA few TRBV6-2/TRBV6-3 CASSHKEGQSYSGANVLTF TGTGCCAGCAGTCACAAGGAGGGACAGAGTTACTCTGGGGCCAACGTCCTGACTTTC
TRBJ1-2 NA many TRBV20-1 CSARDLTGRNGYTF TGCAGTGCTAGAGATCTAACAGGGAGGAACGGCTACACCTTC
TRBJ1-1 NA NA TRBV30 CAWSRQGGVRNTEAFF TGTGCCTGGAGTCGGCAGGGCGGAGTGAGGAACACTGAAGCTTTCTTT
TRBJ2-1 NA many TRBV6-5 CASSLEGDRYNEQFF TGTGCCAGCAGTCTGGAGGGGGACCGGTACAATGAGCAGTTCTTC
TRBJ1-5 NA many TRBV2 CASGQLGGVGQPQHF TGTGCCAGCGGCCAACTAGGGGGGGTCGGTCAGCCCCAGCATTTT
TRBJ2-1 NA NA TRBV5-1 CASSLGQGGSYNEQFF TGCGCCAGCAGCTTGGGTCAGGGTGGATCCTACAATGAGCAGTTCTTC
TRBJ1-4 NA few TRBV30 CAWSVPGEKLFF TGTGCCTGGAGTGTACCGGGGGAAAAACTGTTTTTT
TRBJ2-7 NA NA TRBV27 CASSSRLGEQYF TGTGCCAGCAGCTCTAGGCTGGGTGAGCAGTACTTC
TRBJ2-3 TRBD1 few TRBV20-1 CSAGTGGTDTQYF TGCAGTGCCGGGACAGGGGGCACAGATACGCAGTATTTT
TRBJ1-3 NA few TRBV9 CASSVSQRSSGNTIYF TGTGCCAGCAGCGTCTCCCAGCGGAGCTCTGGAAACACCATATATTTT
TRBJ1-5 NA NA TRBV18 CASSRNRQGSNQPQHF TGTGCCAGCTCACGAAACCGTCAGGGGAGCAATCAGCCCCAGCATTTT
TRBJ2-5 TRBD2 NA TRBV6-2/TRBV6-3 CASSPDSGAQYF TGTGCCAGCAGCCCCGATAGCGGGGCTCAGTACTTC
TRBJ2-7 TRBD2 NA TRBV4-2 CASSQLSGGASYEQYF TGTGCCAGCAGCCAACTAAGCGGGGGGGCCTCCTACGAGCAGTACTTC
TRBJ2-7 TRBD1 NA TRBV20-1 CSAFAGTAYEQYF TGCAGTGCCTTCGCCGGGACAGCCTACGAGCAGTACTTC
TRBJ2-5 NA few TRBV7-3 CASSPRIGGETQYF TGTGCCAGCAGCCCCCGGATAGGGGGAGAGACCCAGTACTTC
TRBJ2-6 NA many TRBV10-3 CAISELGTGANVLTF TGTGCCATCAGTGAGCTAGGGACCGGGGCCAACGTCCTGACTTTC
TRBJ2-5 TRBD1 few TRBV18 CASSPPGTGRTETQYF TGTGCCAGCTCACCACCCGGGACAGGGAGAACGGAGACCCAGTACTTC
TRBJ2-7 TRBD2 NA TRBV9 CASSRAGLPYEQYF TGTGCCAGCAGCAGAGCGGGACTACCCTACGAGCAGTACTTC
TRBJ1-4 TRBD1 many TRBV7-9 CASSLDAGQFNEKLFF TGTGCCAGCAGCTTAGACGCGGGACAGTTTAATGAAAAACTGTTTTTT
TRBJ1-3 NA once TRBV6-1 CASSGTQSSGNTIYF TGTGCCAGCAGCGGGACCCAAAGCTCTGGAAACACCATATATTTT
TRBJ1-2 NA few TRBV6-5 CASSYRDNYGYTF TGTGCCAGCAGCTACCGGGACAACTATGGCTACACCTTC
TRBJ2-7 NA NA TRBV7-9 CASSFALESSYEQYF TGTGCCAGCAGCTTTGCCCTGGAAAGCTCCTACGAGCAGTACTTC
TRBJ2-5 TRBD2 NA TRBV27 CASSSSGTLLSGGQETQYF TGTGCCAGCAGTTCCTCCGGGACCTTATTAAGCGGGGGACAAGAGACCCAGTACTTC
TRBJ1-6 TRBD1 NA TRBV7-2 CASSGRTGANSPLHF TGTGCCAGCAGCGGTCGGACAGGGGCTAATTCACCCCTCCACTTT
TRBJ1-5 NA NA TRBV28 CASSLPAGVNQPQHF TGTGCCAGCAGTTTACCTGCGGGGGTAAATCAGCCCCAGCATTTT
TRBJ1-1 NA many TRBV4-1 CASSHPLLRALNTEAFF TGCGCCAGCAGCCACCCACTCCTCAGGGCATTGAACACTGAAGCTTTCTTT
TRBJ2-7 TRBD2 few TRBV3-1 CASRPGLAGNEQYF TGTGCCAGCCGACCGGGACTAGCGGGGAACGAGCAGTACTTC
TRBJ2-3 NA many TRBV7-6 CASSLRQEGTDTQYF TGTGCCAGCAGCCTCCGACAGGAGGGGACAGATACGCAGTATTTT
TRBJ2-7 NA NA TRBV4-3 CASSQEARALERQYF TGCGCCAGCAGCCAAGAGGCGCGGGCTTTAGAACGGCAGTACTTC
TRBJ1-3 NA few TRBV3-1 CASSPQGSGNTIYF TGTGCCAGCAGCCCCCAGGGATCTGGAAACACCATATATTTT
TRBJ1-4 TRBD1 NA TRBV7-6 CASSSPGQGNEKLFF TGTGCCAGCAGCTCCCCGGGACAGGGGAACGAAAAACTGTTTTTT
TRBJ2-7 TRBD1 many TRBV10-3 CAMGQGPYEQYF TGTGCCATGGGACAGGGTCCCTACGAGCAGTACTTC
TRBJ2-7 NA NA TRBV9 CASSPRQDITYEQYF TGTGCCAGCAGCCCCCGACAGGACATCACCTACGAGCAGTACTTC
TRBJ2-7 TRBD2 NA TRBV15 CATSRVSGGHSYEQYF TGTGCCACCAGCAGAGTGAGCGGGGGACACTCCTACGAGCAGTACTTC
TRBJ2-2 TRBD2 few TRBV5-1 CASSLGTSAQNTGELFF TGCGCCAGCAGCTTGGGGACTAGCGCCCAGAACACCGGGGAGCTGTTTTTT
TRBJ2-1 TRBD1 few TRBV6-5 CASTTPTGGSYNEQFF TGTGCCAGCACCACACCAACAGGGGGATCCTACAATGAGCAGTTCTTC
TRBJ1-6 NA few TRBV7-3 CASSSTVLSSPLHF TGTGCCAGCAGCTCGACCGTTTTGAGCTCACCCCTCCACTTT
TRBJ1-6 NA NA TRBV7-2 CASSFASVVGSPLHF TGTGCCAGCAGCTTCGCTTCCGTAGTGGGTTCACCCCTCCACTTT
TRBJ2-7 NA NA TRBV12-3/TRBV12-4 CASSFVPDSPYEQYF TGTGCCAGCAGTTTTGTCCCGGACAGTCCCTACGAGCAGTACTTC
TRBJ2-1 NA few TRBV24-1 CATSDLGQPNEQFF TGTGCCACCAGTGATTTGGGGCAGCCCAATGAGCAGTTCTTC
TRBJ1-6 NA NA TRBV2 CASSRRGAVFVTPLHF TGTGCCAGCAGCAGAAGGGGGGCGGTTTTTGTGACACCCCTCCACTTT